This T cell receptor (beta chain) was found in a study of blood T cell repertoires in COVID-19. Across the whole study: The United States, Italy and Spain supplied acute and convalescent COVID-19 samples. Sources were T cells, B-cell-depleted T cells, or PBMCs; the material itself was cDNA or gDNA.

Original handling: Amplified reference gene primers provided the basis for estimating nucleated cell counts. Clones were read by immunoSEQ multiplex PCR, and TCRdb kept only the in-frame ones, dropping some. The V and J calls and clone size come from that table; D and trimming were worked out from the DNA. The sample yields 120,000 or so clones, about 90% seen once. Germline-derived CDR1 and CDR2 are ENHRY and SYGVKD. The CDR3 is 14 amino acids. The V and J ends lost 4 bases and 1 base respectively, with 10 bases between them. This chain links TRBV10-3 with TRBJ1-1; possibly TRBD1 for D (6 bases). The clonotype originates from a human donor in a cohort sampled during active COVID-19. The sample taken for sequencing was peripheral blood. CDR3 in amino acids: CAISAQQGNTEAFF. CDR3 coding DNA: TGTGCCATCAGTGCTCAACAGGGGAACACTGAAGCTTTCTTT.